These 20 T cell receptor beta chains were sequenced from one sample in a study of blood T cell repertoires in COVID-19. TCRdb's copy holds only in-frame clones and misses some; the assay was immunoSEQ multiplex PCR. Among about 160,000 clones listed, roughly nine tenths were seen once. The sample taken for sequencing was peripheral blood. Receptor source: a woman in her 70s with acute or convalescent COVID-19.

This clone came up once. The J gene is TRBJ2-2, the V gene TRBV4-3; no reliable D call. The CDR3 totals 15 residues. V lost 0 bases to trimming and J lost 6 bases, with 11 bases between them. CDR1 is LGHNA and CDR2 is YSLEER in the germline V gene. The CDR3 here is CASSQETSRAGELFF. CDR3 sequence (DNA): TGCGCCAGCAGCCAAGAAACCTCCCGGGCCGGGGAGCTGTTTTTT.

This clone has only one observation. J is TRBJ2-3 and V is TRBV7-9; TRBD1 matches 9 bases. CDR1 and CDR2 from the germline V gene are SEHNR and FQNEAQ (reference sequence). This CDR3 spans 14 amino acids. With V trimmed by 5 bases and J by 6 bases, 6 bases remained unmatched. DNA for the CDR3: TGTGCCAGCAGCCAACAGGGGGCCAGGGATACGCAGTATTTT. Protein product: CASSQQGARDTQYF. Full variable domain (missing parts from reference TRBV7-9 and TRBJ2-3): DTGVSQNPRHKITKRGQNVTFRCDPISEHNRLYWYRQTLGQGPEFLTYFQNEAQLEKSRLLSDRFSAERPKGSFSTLEIQRTEQGDSAMYLCASSQQGARDTQYFGPGTRLTVL.

The chain couples TRBV6-2 or TRBV6-3 to TRBJ2-7, with 9 nucleotides matching TRBD1. The CDR3 is 14 amino acids. Germline V gene lookup returns CDR1 MNHEY and CDR2 SVGEGT. Trimming took 5 bases from V and 4 from J; bases not matched to a gene: 6. This chain's CDR3 is CASSPGQGFYEQYF. The DNA for the CDR3 is TGTGCCAGCAGTCCGGGACAGGGATTTTACGAGCAGTACTTC.

The chain carries TRBV4-1 and TRBJ1-4; no firm D call. V lost 1 base and J lost 8, with 14 bases in between. Per germline, CDR1 MGHRA and CDR2 YSYEKL. This CDR3 comprises 15 residues. The CDR3 region is CASSQVGAWVEKLFF. The CDR3 DNA reads as TGCGCCAGCAGCCAAGTGGGCGCATGGGTCGAAAAACTGTTTTTT.

The chain is built from TRBV4-2 and TRBJ2-7; no definite D call. V lost 4 bases and J lost 2, with 9 bases in between. Germline V gives CDR1 LGHNA, CDR2 YNFKEQ. There are 13 residues in the CDR3. In DNA, the CDR3 is TGTGCCAGCAGCCCGTCTGAGGCCTACGAGCAGTACTTC. Translated, it gives CASSPSEAYEQYF.

V gene TRBV7-2 combines with J gene TRBJ1-2; unclear D gene. The V gene's germline CDR1 is SGHTA and CDR2 FQGNSA. This CDR3 region has 11 residues. The V end was cut by 5 bases, the J end by 7 bases, with 8 bases between. This CDR3 is CASSQLGGYTF. CDR3 coding DNA: TGTGCCAGCAGCCAACTCGGTGGCTACACCTTC.

This clone was seen more than once but under ten times. The chain couples TRBV19 to TRBJ1-5, with TRBD1 as a possible D gene (5 bases). V shed 6 bases and J shed 0 bases, with 12 bases lying between them. This CDR3 has 15 residues. CDR1 and CDR2 from the germline V gene are LNHDA and SQIVND (reference sequence). CDR3 nucleotides: TGTGCCAGTAGCCCAATCGGGGGTAGCAATCAGCCCCAGCATTTT. Its protein product is CASSPIGGSNQPQHF.

The chain has TRBV27 and TRBJ2-3, with TRBD1 matching 8 bases. Germline CDR1 reads MNHEY; CDR2 reads SMNVEV (reference sequence). The CDR3 totals 16 residues. V gave up 4 bases and J gave up 2 bases; unmatched junction bases: 8. Here the CDR3 reads CASSSSGGGFTDTQYF. Written as DNA, the CDR3 is TGTGCCAGCAGTTCCTCAGGGGGCGGGTTCACAGATACGCAGTATTTT.

The chain is built from TRBV4-2 and TRBJ2-5; TRBD2 aligns across 10 bases. Unmatched junction bases numbered 10, after V lost 2 bases and J lost 4 bases. The CDR3 runs 17 residues. Germline V gene lookup returns CDR1 LGHNA and CDR2 YNFKEQ. The CDR3 DNA sequence: TGTGCCAGCAGCCAATTTGCCGGGACTAGCGTATCAGAGACCCAGTACTTC. Translation: CASSQFAGTSVSETQYF.

This clone was observed a few times. This chain connects TRBV28 to TRBJ1-2; 7 bases are shared with TRBD1. The CDR3 is made up of 13 amino acids. Germline V gene data show CDR1 as MDHEN and CDR2 as SYDVKM. J was trimmed by 8 bases and V by 6 bases; bases with no gene match: 9. The CDR3 protein is CASSETGSHGYTF. For the CDR3, the DNA is TGTGCCAGCAGCGAGACAGGGTCCCACGGCTACACCTTC.

The chain combines TRBV7-2 with TRBJ1-1; no definite D call. The germline V and J ends were trimmed by 2 bases and 1 base, with 5 bases remaining between them. CDR1 and CDR2 from the germline V gene are SGHTA and FQGNSA. The CDR3 has 13 residues. The CDR3 is CASSLLGNTEAFF. The CDR3 coding sequence is TGTGCCAGCAGCTTACTCGGGAACACTGAAGCTTTCTTT. Complete variable domain (other parts from reference TRBV7-2 and TRBJ1-1): GAGVSQSPSNKVTEKGKDVELRCDPISGHTALYWYRQSLGQGLEFLIYFQGNSAPDKSGLPSDRFSAERTGGSVSTLTIQRTQQEDSAVYLCASSLLGNTEAFFGQGTRLTVV.

The sample holds one count of this clone. This sequence joins TRBV7-9 and TRBJ2-3; D perhaps matches TRBD1 (6 bases). Germline V gene data show CDR1 as SEHNR and CDR2 as FQNEAQ (reference sequence). The CDR3 extends over 15 amino acids. Trimming pared 1 base from V and 2 bases from J, leaving 10 bases between. The CDR3 DNA reads as TGTGCCAGCAGCTTAGGCCAGGGGCTCACAGATACGCAGTATTTT. It yields the protein CASSLGQGLTDTQYF.

The CDR3 spells CASSYFGAYSYEQYF. DNA of the CDR3: TGTGCCAGCAGTTATTTTGGAGCCTATTCCTACGAGCAGTACTTC. The V gene is TRBV6-2 or TRBV6-3, the J gene TRBJ2-7; D remains unclear. Germline V CDR1 and CDR2: MNHEY, SVGEGT. Trimming cost V 3 bases and J 1 base, with 13 bases left between them. This CDR3 comprises 15 residues.

This rearrangement joins TRBV7-2 to TRBJ1-2; D unresolved. V shed 3 bases and J shed 4 bases, with 9 bases lying between them. This CDR3 region has 13 residues. The germline V gene encodes CDR1 SGHTA and CDR2 FQGNSA. CDR3 DNA: TGTGCCAGCAGCTTCGACGGGTTCTATGGCTACACCTTC. Translating it yields CASSFDGFYGYTF.

The chain links TRBV5-1 to TRBJ1-4; 10 positions agree with TRBD1. CDR1 and CDR2 (germline): SGHRS, YFSETQ. The V segment lost 0 bases and the J segment 7 bases; nucleotides outside the gene matches: 3. The CDR3 is 15 residues long. The DNA for the CDR3 is TGCGCCAGCAGCTTGGAAGGACAGGGGGTTGAAAAACTGTTTTTT. Amino acids: CASSLEGQGVEKLFF.

The chain couples TRBV5-1 to TRBJ2-2; D is perhaps TRBD1 (6 bases). The CDR3 sequence is 15 residues long. The germline gives CDR1 SGHRS, CDR2 YFSETQ. V gave up 1 base and J gave up 5 bases, with 12 bases separating them. The CDR3 DNA follows: TGCGCCAGCAGCTTGACCCAGGGGAGAACCGGGGAGCTGTTTTTT. Amino acid sequence: CASSLTQGRTGELFF.

The gene calls are TRBV18 and TRBJ2-2; 8 bases align to TRBD1. Germline lookup yields CDR1 KGHSH and CDR2 LQKENI. The CDR3 contains 17 residues. The junction had 9 bases not matched to a gene; V was cut back by 4 bases and J by 2 bases. CDR3 protein: CASSRGPGTGNTGELFF. The CDR3 nucleotides are TGTGCCAGCTCACGGGGCCCCGGGACAGGCAACACCGGGGAGCTGTTTTTT.

The CDR3 reads CASSTTGMSYNEQFF. The CDR3 nucleotides read TGTGCCAGCAGCACGACAGGGATGTCCTACAATGAGCAGTTCTTC. V usage is TRBV2 and J usage is TRBJ2-1; TRBD1 matches at 7 bases. Germline values: CDR1 SNHLY, CDR2 FYNNEI. The CDR3 length is 15 residues. J lost 1 base, V lost 6 bases, and 6 bases had no gene match.

The chain is built from TRBV5-6 and TRBJ1-5; tentative D call: TRBD1 (5 bases). Trimming shortened V by 1 base and J by 5 bases, and 13 bases separated the two germline ends. The CDR3 extends over 15 amino acids. Germline V gene lookup returns CDR1 SGHDT and CDR2 YYEEEE. CDR3 loop: CASSLRAARDQPQHF. CDR3 DNA: TGTGCCAGCAGCTTGAGGGCGGCCAGGGATCAGCCCCAGCATTTT.

V usage is TRBV5-4 and J usage is TRBJ1-1; no clear D gene. Germline assignment: CDR1 SGHNT and CDR2 YYREEE (reference sequence). Trimming took 0 bases from V and 2 from J, leaving 8 bases between them. The CDR3 loop spans 14 amino acids. The CDR3 loop reads CASSLAGDNTEAFF. CDR3 nucleotide sequence: TGTGCCAGCAGCTTGGCCGGAGATAACACTGAAGCTTTCTTT.